The clone carrying this TCR beta chain counts as large. What it binds is not known. The entry originates in a study of STAT5B mutations in CD4+ large granular lymphocyte leukemia. Notes on the study in general: Without HLA matching, higher CD4+ than CD8+ T-LGLL clonality could reflect small sample size.

Assay used: immunoSEQ multiplex PCR; TCRdb lists only in-frame clones, some missing. This table has 15,000 to 20,000 clones, approximately 88% appearing once. The germline CDR1 and CDR2 sequences are SNHLY and FYNNEI. V dropped 5 bases and J dropped 3 bases, with 8 bases sitting between them. The CDR3 totals 13 residues. Material: CD4+ T cells from blood buffy coats. This clonotype originated in a human donor in good health. The V call is TRBV2, the J call TRBJ1-5; no clear D gene. The CDR3: CASSLGPNQPQHF. CDR3 DNA sequence: TGTGCCAGCAGTCTCGGGCCCAATCAGCCCCAGCATTTT.